This T cell receptor (beta chain) was sequenced during a study of shared clonotypes between healthy human individuals. Germline V gene data show CDR1 as MGHRA and CDR2 as YSYEKL. Trimming cost V 4 bases and J 8 bases, with 18 bases left between them. The CDR3 extends over 15 amino acids. Sequencing was at deep level. Clones were sequenced by immunoSEQ multiplex PCR, and TCRdb holds only the in-frame ones, with some missing. This table has 550,000 to 600,000 clones, about 98% appearing once. Study-wide points: Since donors were few, the genetic and exposure-history diversity represented was limited. Naive subsets typically showed greater estimated richness than memory subsets. All-four-donor shared clonotypes had higher generation probabilities than non-shared clonotypes did.

Of note for this clone: The antigen is undetermined.

Naive CD8 isolation took CD45RO-negative cells positively selected for CCR7 and excluded terminally differentiated effector memory CD45RA+ cells. The material sequenced was naive CD8+ T cells sorted from blood. The chain combines TRBV4-1 with TRBJ2-1, with a possible D match to TRBD2 (6 bases). The receptor comes from a man between 25 and 39 years old in good health. The CDR3 DNA reads as TGCGCCAGCAGCCTTCTCGCGGGGAAAGGAGATGAGCAGTTCTTC. It yields the protein CASSLLAGKGDEQFF.